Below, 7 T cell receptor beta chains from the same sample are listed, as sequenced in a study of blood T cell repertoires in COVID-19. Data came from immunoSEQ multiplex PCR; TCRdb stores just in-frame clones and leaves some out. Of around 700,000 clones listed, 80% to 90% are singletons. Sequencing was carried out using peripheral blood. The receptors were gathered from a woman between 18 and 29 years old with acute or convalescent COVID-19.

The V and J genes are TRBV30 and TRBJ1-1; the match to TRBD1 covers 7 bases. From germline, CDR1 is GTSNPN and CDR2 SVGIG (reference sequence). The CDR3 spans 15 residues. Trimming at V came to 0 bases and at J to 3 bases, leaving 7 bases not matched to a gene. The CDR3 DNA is TGTGCCTGGAGTGTACAGGGGCTAACTTACACTGAAGCTTTCTTT. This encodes CAWSVQGLTYTEAFF.

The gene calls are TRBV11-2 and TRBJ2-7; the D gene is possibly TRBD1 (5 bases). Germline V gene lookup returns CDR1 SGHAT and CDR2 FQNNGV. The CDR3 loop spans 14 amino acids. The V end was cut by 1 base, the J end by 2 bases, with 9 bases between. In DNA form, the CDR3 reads TGTGCCAGCAGCTTAGGCAGGGCGACCTACGAGCAGTACTTC. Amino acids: CASSLGRATYEQYF.

CDR3 nucleotides: TGTGCCAGCAGCACGGGGTTGGATCAGCCCCAGCATTTT. Translated: CASSTGLDQPQHF. V and J are TRBV9 and TRBJ1-5; no clear D. The CDR3 covers 13 residues. V lost 4 bases, J lost 5 bases, and 10 bases lay in between. CDR1 is SGDLS and CDR2 is YYNGEE in the germline V gene.

CDR3 protein: CASSTRGQTYGYTF. In DNA form, the CDR3 reads TGCGCCAGCAGCACTCGGGGACAGACCTATGGCTACACCTTC. The chain combines TRBV5-1 with TRBJ1-2; TRBD1 aligns across 7 bases. The J segment lost 4 bases and the V segment lost 4 bases, leaving 7 bases of the junction unmatched. The CDR3 is made up of 14 amino acids. Per the germline V gene, CDR1 is SGHRS and CDR2 is YFSETQ. Full variable domain (rest looked up from reference TRBV5-1 and TRBJ1-2): KAGVTQTPRYLIKTRGQQVTLSCSPISGHRSVSWYQQTPGQGLQFLFEYFSETQRNKGNFPGRFSGRQFSNSRSEMNVSTLELGDSALYLCASSTRGQTYGYTFGSGTRLTVV.

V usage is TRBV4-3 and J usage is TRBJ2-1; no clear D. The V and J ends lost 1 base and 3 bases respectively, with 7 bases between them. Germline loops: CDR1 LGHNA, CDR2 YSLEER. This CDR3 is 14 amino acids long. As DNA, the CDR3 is TGCGCCAGCAGCCAAGGTAACGGCTACAATGAGCAGTTCTTC. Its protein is CASSQGNGYNEQFF.

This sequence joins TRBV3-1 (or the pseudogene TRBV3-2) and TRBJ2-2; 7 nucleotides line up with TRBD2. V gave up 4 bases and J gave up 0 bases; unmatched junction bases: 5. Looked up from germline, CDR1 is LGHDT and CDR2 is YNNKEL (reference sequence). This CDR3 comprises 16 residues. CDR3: CASSPLAAPNTGELFF. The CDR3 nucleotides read TGTGCCAGCAGCCCCCTAGCGGCCCCGAACACCGGGGAGCTGTTTTTT.

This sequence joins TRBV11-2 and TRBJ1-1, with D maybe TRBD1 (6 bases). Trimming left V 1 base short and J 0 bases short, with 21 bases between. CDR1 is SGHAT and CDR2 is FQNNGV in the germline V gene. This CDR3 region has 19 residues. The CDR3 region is CASSLARLRDKRMNTEAFF. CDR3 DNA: TGTGCCAGCAGCTTAGCCCGTTTACGGGACAAACGAATGAACACTGAAGCTTTCTTT.